Listed below are T cell receptor beta chains from one sample, sequenced in a study of T cells in tuberculosis. Method: immunoSEQ multiplex PCR; TCRdb's copy keeps in-frame clones and lacks some. The table lists tens of thousands of clones, under 95% of them singletons. Sample: PBMCs, taken at tuberculosis diagnosis. These receptors all stem from an adult with tuberculosis. Each CDR3 is given with its conserved first and last residue. Fields, in order: D gene, clone size, J gene, V gene, CDR3 DNA, CDR3 protein. A D gene is named only where the DNA matches it firmly. Clone size is given for some rows only: seen once, a few or many times, or a class if the clone is expanded.

TRBD1 NA TRBJ1-2 TRBV10-3 TGTGCCATCAGGGGGACAGGGAGAGAAGGCTACACCTTC CAIRGTGREGYTF
NA NA TRBJ2-5 TRBV18 TGTGCCAGCTCACCACCTGGCCAGCGGGAGTACTTC CASSPPGQREYF
TRBD1 NA TRBJ1-2 TRBV5-4 TGTGCCAGCAGCCCGCCGGGACAGGGTATTTATGGCTACACCTTC CASSPPGQGIYGYTF
TRBD2 NA TRBJ2-1 TRBV19 TGTGCCAGTAGTATAGGCCGGACTAGCGGGCCTGAGCAGTTCTTC CASSIGRTSGPEQFF
NA NA TRBJ2-1 TRBV2 TGTGCCAGCAGTGAAAACAGCTCACCCTACAATGAGCAGTTCTTC CASSENSSPYNEQFF
NA NA TRBJ1-5 TRBV4-1 TGCGCCAGCAGCCTAACCCCCTGGGGAGGGGAGGGTGGTCAGCCCCAGCATTTT CASSLTPWGGEGGQPQHF
TRBD2 NA TRBJ2-7 TRBV5-1 TGCGCCAGCAGCTTGACACGGAGGCTAGCGGGAGGGTTAGCCTACGAGCAGTACTTC CASSLTRRLAGGLAYEQYF
TRBD2 NA TRBJ2-3 TRBV11-3 TGTGCCAGCAGCCTCACCGGGACTAGCGGCACAGATACGCAGTATTTT CASSLTGTSGTDTQYF
NA once TRBJ2-7 TRBV19 TGTGCCAGTAGTTGGCACAGCTACGAGCAGTACTTC CASSWHSYEQYF
TRBD1 NA TRBJ1-6 TRBV27 TGTGCCAGCAGGCCGGGACAGGGGGCTAATTCACCCCTCCACTTT CASRPGQGANSPLHF
NA NA TRBJ2-1 TRBV28 TGTGCCAGCACCCTGGGCAGCTTTACCTACAATGAGCAGTTCTTC CASTLGSFTYNEQFF
NA NA TRBJ1-1 TRBV18 TGTGCCAGCTCCCGAGTGGGGCCCACTGAAGCTTTCTTT CASSRVGPTEAFF
NA NA TRBJ2-3 TRBV30 TGTGCTATTTACACAGATACGCAGTATTTT CAIYTDTQYF
TRBD1 NA TRBJ1-5 TRBV27 TGTGCCAGCAGCAGAAACAGGGGGAATCAGCCCCAGCATTTT CASSRNRGNQPQHF
TRBD2 NA TRBJ2-7 TRBV10-1 TGCGCCAGCAGTGAGAGAACTAGCGGGAGTTACGAGCAGTACTTC CASSERTSGSYEQYF
NA NA TRBJ2-7 TRBV4-1 TGCGCCAGCAGCCAAGGGAGAGCCTACGAGCAGTACTTC CASSQGRAYEQYF
TRBD1 NA TRBJ2-5 TRBV5-6 TGTGCCAGCAGCTGGGTCCGGACAGGGGGCGTGGAGACCCAGTACTTC CASSWVRTGGVETQYF
TRBD2 few TRBJ2-1 TRBV7-3 TGTGCCAGCAGCCCCCGATCCGGGACTAGCGGTGGGGAACAGTTCTTC CASSPRSGTSGGEQFF
NA NA TRBJ2-7 TRBV30 TGTGCCTGGAGTAGCGGGCTCTCCTACGAGCAGTACTTC CAWSSGLSYEQYF
TRBD2 NA TRBJ2-2 TRBV9 TGTGCCAGCAGCGGAACTAGCGGGGGGACCGGGGAGCTGTTTTTT CASSGTSGGTGELFF
TRBD1 NA TRBJ1-1 TRBV2 TGTGCCAGCAGTCGTTCAGGGGGAAACACTGAAGCTTTCTTT CASSRSGGNTEAFF